This TCR beta chain was found in a study of beta chain features in type 1 diabetes. General study findings and limits: Amplification by PCR could prefer shorter templates, with the same effect in patients and controls.

Expressed TCRB transcripts were sequenced because the isolated RNA had all been reverse transcribed beforehand. For naive, central memory and regulatory T cell samples, reads averaged around 3.6 million. Profiling relied on immunoSEQ multiplex PCR, and the TCRdb table lists in-frame clones only, not all of them. The data contain 350,000 to 400,000 clones, over 12% of them singletons. The CDR3 extends over 15 amino acids. Germline V lookup: CDR1 SGDLS, CDR2 YYNGEE. V was pared by 0 bases and J by 2 bases, with 5 bases of the junction left unmatched. Details on this clone: As yet, its antigen is unknown.

Sorting based on CD45RO/CCR7/CD25/CD127/CD95/CD27 separated CD4+ naive, central memory, regulatory and stem cell-like memory cells. Sequenced sample: naive CD4+ T cells from blood. This chain joins TRBV9 and TRBJ2-7, with 7 nucleotides matching TRBD2. This TCR was sampled from a woman aged 18 to 35 in good health. CDR3 bases: TGTGCCAGCAGCGTAGTAGCGGGTCCTCCCTACGAGCAGTACTTC. Amino acid sequence: CASSVVAGPPYEQYF. The whole variable domain, filled in from reference TRBV9 and TRBJ2-7, reads DSGVTQTPKHLITATGQRVTLRCSPRSGDLSVYWYQQSLDQGLQFLIQYYNGEERAKGNILERFSAQQFPDLHSELNLSSLELGDSALYFCASSVVAGPPYEQYFGPGTRLTVT.